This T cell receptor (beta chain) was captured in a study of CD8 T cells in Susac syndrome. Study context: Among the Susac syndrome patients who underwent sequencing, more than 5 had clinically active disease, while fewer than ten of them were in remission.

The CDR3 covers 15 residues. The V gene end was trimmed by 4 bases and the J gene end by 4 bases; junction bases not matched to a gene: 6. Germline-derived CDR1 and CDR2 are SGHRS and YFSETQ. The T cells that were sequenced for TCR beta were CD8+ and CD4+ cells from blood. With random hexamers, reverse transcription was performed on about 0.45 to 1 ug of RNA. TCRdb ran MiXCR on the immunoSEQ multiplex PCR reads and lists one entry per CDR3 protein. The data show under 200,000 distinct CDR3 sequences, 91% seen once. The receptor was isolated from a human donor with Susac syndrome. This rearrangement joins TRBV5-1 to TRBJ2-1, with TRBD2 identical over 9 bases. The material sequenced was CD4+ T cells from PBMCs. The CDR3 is CASSPIAGVYNEQFF. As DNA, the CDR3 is TGCGCCAGCAGCCCTATAGCGGGGGTGTACAATGAGCAGTTCTTC.